This T cell receptor beta chain was captured in a study of T-cell reconstitution after alpha-beta-depleted transplantation in children. Study-wide results and caveats: Several hundred expanded graft clones reportedly supplied alpha-beta T cells about two months after transplant. Elevated TCRbeta diversity at day 60 was traced, in some patients, to surviving recipient T cells and thymic progenitors. A year post-transplant, T-cell counts and diversity derived mostly from newly produced T cells.

This clonotype was counted ten times or more. Its cognate antigen is unknown. V dropped 6 bases and J dropped 5; count of bases not matched to a gene: 8. This CDR3 has 15 amino acids. Germline loops: CDR1 MGHDK, CDR2 SYGVNS. Preparation of the TCRbeta library involved a method that used unique molecular identifiers. TCRdb reprocessed the PCR reads via MiXCR and lists one record per CDR3 protein. The sample lists 65,000 to 70,000 distinct CDR3 sequences, roughly 4.5% seen once, with around 18% in the top ten. The genes are TRBV25-1 and TRBJ2-3; 10 positions agree with TRBD1. This sample comprised PBMCs, mostly from graft donor cells, obtained 180 days after TCRalphabeta/CD19-depleted stem cell transplant. This receptor was taken from a boy less than two years old who had a stem cell transplant for acute myeloid leukemia, so the T cells may come from the graft donor. CDR3 sequence reads: CASSRPGTGEDTQYF. The CDR3 DNA reads as TGTGCCAGCAGCCGTCCCGGGACAGGGGAAGATACGCAGTATTTT.